Listed here are 21 T cell receptor beta chains from one sample, sequenced in a study of T cells in Graves' hyperthyroidism and ophthalmopathy. Amplification yielded TCR beta CDR3 regions, with RNA transcripts as the source. A set of HTBI primers served as the primers for a first-round RT-PCR of the TCR CDR3. TCRdb processed the multiplex PCR reads anew with MiXCR; each CDR3 protein has one entry. The table includes roughly 700,000 distinct CDR3 sequences, about 14% detected once. The material sequenced was blood. The receptors stem from a woman aged 18-35 years with Graves' hyperthyroidism.

The V gene is TRBV19, the J gene TRBJ1-1, with 8 bases fitting TRBD1. The V gene end was trimmed by 10 bases and the J gene end by 8 bases; junction bases not matched to a gene: 15. Germline V lookup: CDR1 LNHDA, CDR2 SQIVND (reference sequence). The CDR3 covers 14 residues. The DNA for the CDR3 is TGTGCCACCCAGGACAGGGCGGATTGGGGGGAAGCTTTCTTT. Protein: CATQDRADWGEAFF.

This clonotype was detected a few times. This rearrangement joins TRBV4-1 to TRBJ2-1, with D maybe TRBD2 (7 bases). Between the trimmed V and J ends, which lost 5 bases and 10 bases, there was a span of 15 bases. Per germline, CDR1 MGHRA and CDR2 YSYEKL. The CDR3 totals 13 residues. The CDR3 here is CASSLGGGREQFF. CDR3 in DNA: TGCGCCAGCAGCTTAGGGGGAGGGAGGGAGCAGTTCTTC.

This chain uses TRBV4-3 with TRBJ2-7, with 7 nucleotides matching TRBD1. Germline values: CDR1 LGHNA, CDR2 YSLEER. There are 14 residues in the CDR3. The V segment lost 1 base and the J segment 3 bases; nucleotides outside the gene matches: 3. CDR3 nucleotide sequence: TGCGCCAGCAGCCAAGCACAGGGGATCTACGAGCAGTACTTC. Translated: CASSQAQGIYEQYF.

This chain joins TRBV15 and TRBJ2-1, with 9 bases that match TRBD2. This CDR3 is built from 17 residues. The germline V gene has CDR1 LNHNV and CDR2 YYDKDF (reference sequence). V trimming: 5 bases; J trimming: 8 bases; junction bases outside the gene matches: 16. The CDR3 DNA is TGTGCCACCAGCCGAGCGGGGGGTAGCGGGAGAGGCTATGAGCAGTTCTTC. The encoded protein is CATSRAGGSGRGYEQFF. Full variable domain (remainder filled in from reference TRBV15 and TRBJ2-1): DAMVIQNPRYQVTQFGKPVTLSCSQTLNHNVMYWYQQKSSQAPKLLFHYYDKDFNNEADTPDNFQSRRPNTSFCFLDIRSPGLGDTAMYLCATSRAGGSGRGYEQFFGPGTRLTVL.

This clonotype came up many times. CDR3 nucleotide sequence: TGCGCCAGCAGCTTGGATCAGGGGCGGATCAACTATGGCTACACCTTC. Its protein product is CASSLDQGRINYGYTF. The chain is built from TRBV5-1 and TRBJ1-2; TRBD1 is a possible D gene (6 bases). This CDR3 region has 16 residues. Germline CDR1 SGHRS, CDR2 YFSETQ. V was trimmed by 0 bases and J by 2 bases, leaving 14 bases between them.

This clonotype was found many times. J is TRBJ2-1 and V is TRBV7-2; D gene ambiguous. With 3 bases removed from V and 2 bases from J, the gap between germline ends came to 11 bases. CDR1 is SGHTA, CDR2 FQGNSA, per germline. This CDR3 region has 15 residues. CDR3 protein: CASSFLRFTYNEQFF. The DNA of the CDR3 is TGTGCCAGCAGCTTCCTCCGATTCACCTACAATGAGCAGTTCTTC.

Ten or more counts support this clonotype. V usage is TRBV6-1 and J usage is TRBJ2-7; TRBD2 agrees at 11 bases. J was trimmed by 3 bases and V by 4 bases; bases with no gene match: 5. This CDR3 is 15 amino acids long. Germline CDR1 MNHNS, CDR2 SASEGT. The CDR3 here is CASSGTSGRSYEQYF. The CDR3 DNA is TGTGCCAGCAGTGGCACTAGCGGGAGAAGCTACGAGCAGTACTTC.

This clonotype was observed a few times. The CDR3 loop is CAISRLAGTYNEQFF. CDR3 in DNA: TGTGCCATCAGTCGACTAGCGGGTACCTACAATGAGCAGTTCTTC. The chain is built from TRBV10-3 and TRBJ2-1; 10 bases line up with TRBD2. Germline CDR1 ENHRY, CDR2 SYGVKD. The CDR3 loop spans 15 amino acids. The J segment lost 2 bases and the V segment lost 5 bases, leaving 3 bases of the junction unmatched.

This chain connects TRBV7-3 to TRBJ2-2; the D is unclear. Trimming cost V 2 bases and J 0 bases, with 7 bases left between them. In germline, CDR1 is SGHTA, CDR2 FQGTGA. The CDR3 covers 15 residues. The CDR3 DNA sequence: TGTGCCAGCAGCTTATCCAGGCCGAACACCGGGGAGCTGTTTTTT. Protein sequence: CASSLSRPNTGELFF.

This clonotype was counted only a few times. The J gene is TRBJ1-1, the V gene TRBV30; D is ambiguous. Germline loops: CDR1 GTSNPN, CDR2 SVGIG (reference sequence). The V end lost 4 bases, the J end lost 0 bases, and 9 bases lay between the germline ends. This CDR3 spans 13 amino acids. The DNA of the CDR3 is TGTGCCTGGACTACAGATATGAACACTGAAGCTTTCTTT. Translated: CAWTTDMNTEAFF.

This clonotype was counted a few times. This chain connects TRBV29-1 to TRBJ2-1; 10 bases align to TRBD1. Trimming removed 7 bases from V and 7 bases from J; junction bases left unmatched: 10. The CDR3 extends over 14 amino acids. Germline loops: CDR1 SQVTM, CDR2 ANQGSEA. CDR3 DNA: TGCAGCGGGGCCCCGGGACAGGGGAATAATGAGCAGTTCTTC. Its protein is CSGAPGQGNNEQFF.

CDR3 sequence: CASSPQRRTGELFF. The CDR3 nucleotides read TGTGCCAGCAGCCCGCAGCGGAGGACCGGGGAGCTGTTTTTT. The chain carries TRBV13 and TRBJ2-2; weak D call: TRBD2 (5 bases). The CDR3 contains 14 residues. The V gene's germline CDR1 is PRHDT and CDR2 FYEKMQ (reference sequence). The V end was cut by 5 bases, the J end by 5 bases, with 12 bases between.

This clonotype was seen many times. This chain connects TRBV20-1 to TRBJ1-1, with D maybe TRBD1 (6 bases). V lost 0 bases to trimming and J lost 8 bases, with 22 bases between them. CDR3 length equals 16 residues. Germline V CDR1 and CDR2: DFQATT, SNEGSKA (reference sequence). The CDR3: CSARDHWKEDSSEAFF. CDR3 DNA: TGCAGTGCTAGAGATCATTGGAAGGAGGACAGTTCCGAAGCTTTCTTT.

This clonotype was counted a single time. Compared with germline, one end of the junction differs, possibly owing to a read error. This sequence joins TRBV7-2 and TRBJ2-3; D gene uncertain. Germline CDR1 is SGHTA and CDR2 is FQGNSA. The CDR3 has 13 amino acids. The CDR3 nucleotides read TGTGCCAGCAGCTGGAATCGAGAAGATATGCAGTATTTT. Translation: CASSWNREDMQYF.

In its sample, this clonotype was seen a few times. This chain uses TRBV27 with TRBJ1-4, with D maybe TRBD1 (6 bases). Germline-derived CDR1 and CDR2 are MNHEY and SMNVEV (reference sequence). This CDR3 has 16 amino acids. Trimming removed 3 bases at V and 0 bases at J, with 11 bases between. The CDR3 spells CASSLLRGATNEKLFF. In nucleotides, the CDR3 is TGTGCCAGCAGTTTGCTTAGGGGGGCAACTAATGAAAAACTGTTTTTT.

The chain recombines TRBV7-9 with TRBJ2-7, with 7 bases lining up with TRBD2. Germline loops: CDR1 SEHNR, CDR2 FQNEAQ (reference sequence). V shed 5 bases and J 5 bases; nucleotides not matched to a gene: 9. This CDR3 is built from 14 residues. CDR3 loop: CASSGRTSSHEQYF. CDR3 DNA: TGTGCCAGCAGCGGCCGGACTAGTTCCCACGAGCAGTACTTC.

The V and J genes are TRBV2 and TRBJ2-2; 12 bases fit TRBD2. Germline-derived CDR1 and CDR2 are SNHLY and FYNNEI. This CDR3 has 17 amino acids. V was pared by 5 bases and J by 0 bases, with 4 bases of the junction left unmatched. The CDR3 sequence: CASSKTSGGANTGELFF. CDR3 nucleotide sequence: TGTGCCAGCAGTAAGACTAGCGGGGGAGCGAACACCGGGGAGCTGTTTTTT.

Only a few counts were recorded for this clonotype. V and J are TRBV12-3 or TRBV12-4 and TRBJ2-6; D is undetermined. Trimming cost V 3 bases and J 0 bases, with 9 bases left between them. This CDR3 is 16 amino acids long. CDR3 sequence (DNA): TGTGCCAGCAGTTTCGGTCGGACCTCTGGGGCCAACGTCCTGACTTTC. It codes for CASSFGRTSGANVLTF.

The rearrangement uses TRBV14 and TRBJ2-1; perhaps D is TRBD1 or TRBD2 (5 bases each). CDR1 and CDR2 from the germline V gene are SGHDN and FVKESK. The CDR3 extends over 17 amino acids. V dropped 2 bases and J dropped 7 bases, with 21 bases sitting between them. The CDR3 nucleotides are TGTGCCAGCAGCCAATTAAGGACGGGACCTAAGAGAAATGAGCAGTTCTTC. Protein product: CASSQLRTGPKRNEQFF.

This clonotype turned up a few times. The rearrangement joins TRBV12-3 or TRBV12-4 to TRBJ2-7; weak D call: TRBD2 (6 bases). The CDR3 runs 14 residues. V was pared by 4 bases and J by 3 bases, with 13 bases between. This CDR3 is CASSWTGSHYEQYF. In DNA, the CDR3 is TGTGCCAGCAGTTGGACCGGGAGCCACTACGAGCAGTACTTC.

The sample holds many counts of this clonotype. The chain uses TRBV7-9 and TRBJ2-7; 8 nucleotides match TRBD1. This CDR3 spans 13 amino acids. Trimming at V came to 8 bases and at J to 3 bases, leaving 6 bases not matched to a gene. Germline CDR1 and CDR2: SEHNR and FQNEAQ (reference sequence). The CDR3 spells CASGQGGHYEQYF. The CDR3 DNA follows: TGTGCCAGCGGACAGGGAGGACACTACGAGCAGTACTTC.